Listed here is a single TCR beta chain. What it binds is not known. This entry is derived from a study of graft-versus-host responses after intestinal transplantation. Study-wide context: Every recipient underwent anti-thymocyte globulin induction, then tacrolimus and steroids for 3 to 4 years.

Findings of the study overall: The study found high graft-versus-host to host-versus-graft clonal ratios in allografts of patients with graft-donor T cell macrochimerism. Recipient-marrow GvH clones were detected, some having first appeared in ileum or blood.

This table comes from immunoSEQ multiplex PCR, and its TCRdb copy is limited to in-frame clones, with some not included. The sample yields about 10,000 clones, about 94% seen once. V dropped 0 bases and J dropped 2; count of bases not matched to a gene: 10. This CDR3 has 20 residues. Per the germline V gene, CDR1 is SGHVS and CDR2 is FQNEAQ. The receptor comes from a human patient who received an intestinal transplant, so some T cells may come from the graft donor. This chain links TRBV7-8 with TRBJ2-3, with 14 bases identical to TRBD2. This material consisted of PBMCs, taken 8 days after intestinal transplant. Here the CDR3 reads CASSLAGGTSGRMFTDTQYF. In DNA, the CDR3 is TGTGCCAGCAGCTTAGCGGGGGGGACTAGCGGGAGAATGTTCACAGATACGCAGTATTTT.